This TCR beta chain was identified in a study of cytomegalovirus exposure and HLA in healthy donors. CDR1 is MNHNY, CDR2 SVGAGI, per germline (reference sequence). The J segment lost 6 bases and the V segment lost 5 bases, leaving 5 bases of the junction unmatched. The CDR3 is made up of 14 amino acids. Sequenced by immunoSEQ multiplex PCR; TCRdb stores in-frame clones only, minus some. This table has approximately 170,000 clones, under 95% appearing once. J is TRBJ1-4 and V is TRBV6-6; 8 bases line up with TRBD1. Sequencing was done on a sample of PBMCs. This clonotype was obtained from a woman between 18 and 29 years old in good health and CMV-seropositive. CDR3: CASSSPQGDEKLFF. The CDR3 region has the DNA TGTGCCAGCAGTAGCCCACAGGGGGATGAAAAACTGTTTTTT.